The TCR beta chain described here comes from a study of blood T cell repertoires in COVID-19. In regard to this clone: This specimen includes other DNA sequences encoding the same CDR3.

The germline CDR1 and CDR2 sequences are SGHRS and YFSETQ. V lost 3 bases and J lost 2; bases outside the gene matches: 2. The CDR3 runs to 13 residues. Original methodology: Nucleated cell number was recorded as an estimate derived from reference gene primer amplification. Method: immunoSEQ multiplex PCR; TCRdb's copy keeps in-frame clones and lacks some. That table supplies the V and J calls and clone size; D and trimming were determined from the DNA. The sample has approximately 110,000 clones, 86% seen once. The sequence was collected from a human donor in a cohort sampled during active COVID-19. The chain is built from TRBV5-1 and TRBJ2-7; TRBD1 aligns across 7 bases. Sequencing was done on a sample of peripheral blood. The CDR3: CASSWDRAYEQYF. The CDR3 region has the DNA TGCGCCAGCAGCTGGGACAGAGCCTACGAGCAGTACTTC.